This TCR beta chain was sequenced for a study of T-cell memory formation after mild COVID-19. Points from the study as a whole: Those CD4+ clones that contracted were mainly in CM and EM (CD8+ ones in EMRA).

This clonotype occurred a few times. The antigen is not known. CDR1 and CDR2 (germline): SGHKS, YYEKEE (reference sequence). The CDR3 length is 16 residues. The V gene end was trimmed by 5 bases and the J gene end by 0 bases; junction bases not matched to a gene: 9. TCRdb re-derived calls from the 5' RACE reads in MiXCR, one entry per CDR3 protein. The sample contains under 200,000 distinct CDR3 sequences, around a tenth of which appear only once. The sequenced sample consisted of PBMCs or a T cell subset sorted from them (not recorded which). The rearrangement joins TRBV5-5 to TRBJ2-3, with 7 bases matching TRBD1. The clonotype comes from a man between 18 and 29 years old who had mild COVID-19 (a few samples of this study predate the infection). Cell type and time point are not known. CDR3 DNA: TGTGCCAGCAGTCGACAGGGCCCCCCTAGCACAGATACGCAGTATTTT. Translated, it gives CASSRQGPPSTDTQYF.